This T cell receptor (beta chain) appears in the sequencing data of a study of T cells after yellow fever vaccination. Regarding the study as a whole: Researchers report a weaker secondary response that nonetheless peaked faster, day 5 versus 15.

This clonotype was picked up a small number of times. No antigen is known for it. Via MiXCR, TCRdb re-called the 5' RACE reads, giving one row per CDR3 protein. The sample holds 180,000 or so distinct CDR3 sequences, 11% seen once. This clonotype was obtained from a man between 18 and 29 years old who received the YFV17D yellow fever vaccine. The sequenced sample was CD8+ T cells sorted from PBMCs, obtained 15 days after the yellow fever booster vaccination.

CDR3 region: CASSLPGGTYSPLHF. DNA for the CDR3: TGTGCCAGCAGTTTGCCAGGGGGCACGTATTCACCCCTCCACTTT. V gene TRBV6-5 combines with J gene TRBJ1-6, with 8 bases aligning to TRBD1. There are 15 residues in the CDR3. Germline CDR1 MNHEY, CDR2 SVGAGI. J lost 8 bases, V lost 4 bases, and 7 bases had no gene match.